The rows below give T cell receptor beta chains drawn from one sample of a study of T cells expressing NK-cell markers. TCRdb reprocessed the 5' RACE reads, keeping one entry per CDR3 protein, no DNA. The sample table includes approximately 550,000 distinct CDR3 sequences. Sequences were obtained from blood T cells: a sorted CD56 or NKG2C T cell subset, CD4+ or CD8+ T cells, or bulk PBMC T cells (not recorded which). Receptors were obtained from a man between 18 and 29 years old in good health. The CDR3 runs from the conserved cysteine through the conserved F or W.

CASSLSGQGYYEQYF | TRBJ2-7 | TRBV6-5
CASRGVGSGKNIQYF | TRBJ2-4 | TRBV6-1
CSVGRGLTGELFF | TRBJ2-2 | TRBV29-1
CASSLVGLGTSSYNEQFF | TRBJ2-1 | TRBV11-2
CASSFGVNGDGYTF | TRBJ1-2 | TRBV12-3/TRBV12-4
CASSESLYSNQPQHF | TRBJ1-5 | TRBV10-2
CASSLPPMLAGGPNTGELFF | TRBJ2-2 | TRBV7-6
CASSRTSGREHEQFF | TRBJ2-1 | TRBV7-8
CASSQVGQYIGYNEQFF | TRBJ2-1 | TRBV14
CASSLDRANYGYTF | TRBJ1-2 | TRBV5-1
CASAPGLAPGDEQFF | TRBJ2-1 | TRBV27
CASSPISGRSKDTQYF | TRBJ2-3 | TRBV14
CASSLLRESQNIQYF | TRBJ2-4 | TRBV28
CASSRDDSPLHF | TRBJ1-6 | TRBV11-2
CSAWSRPPDSYNEQFF | TRBJ2-1 | TRBV20-1
CASSQDHSTGTYNEQFF | TRBJ2-1 | TRBV4-1
CASSLNRDRVSETQYF | TRBJ2-5 | TRBV5-6
CASSPGVGQGYTDTQYF | TRBJ2-3 | TRBV4-2
CASSLGGYRSNQPQHF | TRBJ1-5 | TRBV12-3/TRBV12-4
CASSLFGTGNTIYF | TRBJ1-3 | TRBV27
CASSLDLASNTGELFF | TRBJ2-2 | TRBV18
CSAWITSGRRADTQYF | TRBJ2-3 | TRBV20-1
CASSYSFRSNTGELFF | TRBJ2-2 | TRBV6-5
CSVWRGLWETQYF | TRBJ2-5 | TRBV20-1
CASSSAGSDTQYF | TRBJ2-3 | TRBV5-1
CASSYWASQETQYF | TRBJ2-5 | TRBV6-5
CASSKTSGRPGFF | TRBJ2-1 | TRBV6-1
CAISEFQGKNTEAFF | TRBJ1-1 | TRBV10-3
CSAAGRLGGNEQFF | TRBJ2-1 | TRBV29-1
CSVEVDSSYNEQFF | TRBJ2-1 | TRBV29-1
CSAIGPDRVGEQYF | TRBJ2-7 | TRBV20-1
CASRGKARGINQPQHF | TRBJ1-5 | TRBV6-1
CASSLKPGRNNEQFF | TRBJ2-1 | TRBV7-6
CAISDGRGGLGNQPQHF | TRBJ1-5 | TRBV10-3
CASSLGQGRYPSYEQYF | TRBJ2-7 | TRBV7-9
CASSIFGTKYEQYF | TRBJ2-7 | TRBV7-2
CASSQAATGWTEAFF | TRBJ1-1 | TRBV4-1
CASSGRRAGSYNEQFF | TRBJ2-1 | TRBV11-3
CASSPVRLVGSSYNEQFF | TRBJ2-1 | TRBV7-8
CASSFTSGSRAYEQYF | TRBJ2-7 | TRBV7-2
CASSPESRSQPQHF | TRBJ1-5 | TRBV7-2
CASTWRGVGEQFF | TRBJ2-1 | TRBV5-1
CASIAGTRGSYEQYF | TRBJ2-7 | TRBV28
CASSLGLAGKGLYNEQFF | TRBJ2-1 | TRBV18
CASSTGSRQFF | TRBJ2-1 | TRBV11-3
CASSAPSSGTREQFF | TRBJ2-1 | TRBV9
CASSLAGVQRGNTIYF | TRBJ1-3 | TRBV5-1
CASSPQGSSYEQYF | TRBJ2-7 | TRBV18
CSARDVAGAWNTGELFF | TRBJ2-2 | TRBV20-1
CASIGPAGGVSSANVLTF | TRBJ2-6 | TRBV6-1